A single sample is the source of the 26 T cell receptor beta chains below, sequenced in a study of cytomegalovirus exposure and HLA in healthy donors. Produced via immunoSEQ multiplex PCR; TCRdb's table is partial and in-frame only. The sample lists roughly 330,000 clones, about 90% seen once, with about 1.2% in the top ten. Material: PBMCs. These receptors were obtained from a woman in her 30s in good health and CMV-seropositive.

The count of this clone is one. The chain uses TRBV6-5 and TRBJ1-2, with 8 bases that match TRBD1. The germline V gene has CDR1 MNHEY and CDR2 SVGAGI. CDR3 size: 14 residues. V shed 6 bases, J shed 4 bases, and the junction held 7 bases outside the gene matches. The CDR3: CASSSGGSAYGYTF. The CDR3 nucleotides are TGTGCCAGCAGCTCAGGGGGCTCAGCCTATGGCTACACCTTC.

The chain has TRBV29-1 and TRBJ1-3; the match to TRBD1 covers 7 bases. V dropped 6 bases and J dropped 4; count of bases not matched to a gene: 9. Germline lookup yields CDR1 SQVTM and CDR2 ANQGSEA. This CDR3 has 14 residues. In DNA, the CDR3 is TGCAGCGTCGGAGACAGGGTAGAAGGAAACACCATATATTTT. It is translated as CSVGDRVEGNTIYF.

The V gene is TRBV27, the J gene TRBJ1-2; no definite D call. Per the germline V gene, CDR1 is MNHEY and CDR2 is SMNVEV (reference sequence). V was cut by 4 bases and J by 7 bases, with 22 bases left in between. CDR3 length equals 16 residues. The CDR3 loop is CASSSGSGPLSRGYTF. CDR3 coding DNA: TGTGCCAGCAGTTCCGGTTCCGGACCGCTGTCTCGTGGCTACACCTTC.

V usage is TRBV5-6 and J usage is TRBJ2-3, with 11 bases that match TRBD2. The CDR3 is made up of 15 amino acids. The germline V gene encodes CDR1 SGHDT and CDR2 YYEEEE. J was trimmed by 7 bases and V by 2 bases; bases with no gene match: 6. The CDR3, as DNA: TGTGCCAGCAGCTTTTCTAGCGGGGGGCGAAATACGCAGTATTTT. It specifies CASSFSSGGRNTQYF.

The chain recombines TRBV4-2 with TRBJ1-4, with D possibly matching TRBD1 (5 bases). The CDR3 is 16 residues long. Trimming stripped 2 bases from V and 8 bases from J, with 18 bases between. Germline V gene lookup returns CDR1 LGHNA and CDR2 YNFKEQ. DNA for the CDR3: TGTGCCAGCAGCCAAACCCATGCCGACCCAGGGGAAAAACTGTTTTTT. Its protein is CASSQTHADPGEKLFF.

The chain links TRBV29-1 to TRBJ2-3; 7 nucleotides match TRBD2. The CDR3 spans 14 residues. Looked up from germline, CDR1 is SQVTM and CDR2 is ANQGSEA. Trimming at V came to 7 bases and at J to 4 bases, leaving 11 bases not matched to a gene. The CDR3 loop is CSATGEGGADTQYF. The CDR3 DNA reads TGCAGCGCGACCGGGGAGGGAGGGGCAGATACGCAGTATTTT.

This clone was detected once. V is TRBV6-5 and J is TRBJ1-1; 8 nucleotides align to TRBD1. Germline trimming cut 0 bases from V and 6 bases from J; bases unmatched to any gene: 6. Germline assignment: CDR1 MNHEY and CDR2 SVGAGI. The CDR3 loop spans 15 amino acids. In nucleotides, the CDR3 is TGTGCCAGCAGTTACTCCTGGCAGGGGGCAGCTGAAGCTTTCTTT. Protein product: CASSYSWQGAAEAFF.

The V gene is TRBV4-3, the J gene TRBJ2-7; 8 bases agree with TRBD1. This CDR3 contains 14 residues. The V gene end was trimmed by 4 bases and the J gene end by 5 bases; junction bases not matched to a gene: 7. CDR1 is LGHNA and CDR2 is YSLEER in the germline V gene. The CDR3 region is CASSPGTGVHEQYF. CDR3 sequence (DNA): TGCGCCAGCAGCCCGGGGACAGGTGTCCACGAGCAGTACTTC.

V is TRBV7-9 and J is TRBJ2-2, with 9 bases matching TRBD1. The CDR3 consists of 15 residues. The germline CDR1 and CDR2 sequences are SEHNR and FQNEAQ (reference sequence). Trimming took 5 bases from V and 4 from J; bases not matched to a gene: 5. The DNA of the CDR3 is TGTGCCAGCAGCCCGGACAGGGGAGGCACCGGGGAGCTGTTTTTT. This translates into CASSPDRGGTGELFF.

The chain is built from TRBV9 and TRBJ1-3; no clear D gene. CDR3 length: 16 amino acids. CDR1 is SGDLS and CDR2 is YYNGEE in the germline V gene. Deletions cut 4 bases from V and 5 bases from J, with 19 bases between. The CDR3 coding sequence is TGTGCCAGCAGCCCGACCTTTGGAGGTTCTAGAAACACCATATATTTT. Translated, it gives CASSPTFGGSRNTIYF.

The chain carries TRBV27 and TRBJ2-1; tentatively, D is TRBD2 (5 bases). V gave up 3 bases and J gave up 4 bases, with 13 bases separating them. The CDR3 runs 15 residues. The V gene's germline CDR1 is MNHEY and CDR2 SMNVEV (reference sequence). The CDR3, as DNA: TGTGCCAGCAGTTTGGCGGGTTGGATTTACAATGAGCAGTTCTTC. This codes for CASSLAGWIYNEQFF.

V usage is TRBV5-1 and J usage is TRBJ2-3; 7 bases fit TRBD2. CDR3 length: 14 amino acids. Trimming removed 2 bases from V and 2 bases from J; junction bases left unmatched: 2. Germline V gives CDR1 SGHRS, CDR2 YFSETQ. CDR3 in DNA: TGCGCCAGCAGCTTCCGGGGGGACACAGATACGCAGTATTTT. Amino acids: CASSFRGDTDTQYF.

The rearrangement uses TRBV27 and TRBJ2-5, with 8 nucleotides matching TRBD2. The V gene's germline CDR1 is MNHEY and CDR2 SMNVEV (reference sequence). The CDR3 covers 15 residues. The V and J ends lost 6 bases and 0 bases, in that order; junction bases with no gene match: 6. CDR3 residues: CASSRAGGHQETQYF. CDR3 nucleotides: TGTGCCAGCAGCAGGGCGGGAGGCCACCAAGAGACCCAGTACTTC.

The V gene is TRBV27, the J gene TRBJ2-5, with 13 bases matching TRBD2. Germline V lookup: CDR1 MNHEY, CDR2 SMNVEV (reference sequence). Trimming removed 6 bases from V and 1 base from J; junction bases left unmatched: 2. The CDR3 loop spans 15 amino acids. CDR3 residues: CASRRLAGGQETQYF. Written as DNA, the CDR3 is TGTGCCAGCAGAAGACTAGCGGGGGGCCAAGAGACCCAGTACTTC.

This chain links TRBV6-5 with TRBJ2-5; D unclear. The CDR3 length is 12 residues. The V gene's germline CDR1 is MNHEY and CDR2 SVGAGI. Trimming removed 6 bases from V and 2 bases from J, with 7 bases in between. The DNA of the CDR3 is TGTGCCAGCAGCAGAAATCAAGAGACCCAGTACTTC. This translates into CASSRNQETQYF.

In its sample, this clone was seen once. The chain employs TRBV7-6 and TRBJ2-7; D is tentatively TRBD1 or TRBD2 (5 bases each). Germline values: CDR1 SGHVS, CDR2 FNYEAQ. This CDR3 is 14 amino acids long. The V end was cut by 5 bases, the J end by 0 bases, with 11 bases between. The CDR3 sequence is CASSRDGASYEQYF. DNA for the CDR3: TGTGCCAGCAGCCGTGACGGGGCCTCCTACGAGCAGTACTTC.

The rearrangement links TRBV19 to TRBJ1-2; TRBD1 might be the D (5 bases). Looked up from germline, CDR1 is LNHDA and CDR2 is SQIVND (reference sequence). The V and J ends lost 5 bases and 1 base respectively, with 14 bases between them. This CDR3 has 15 residues. The CDR3 sequence: CASSLTDILNYGYTF. CDR3 DNA sequence: TGTGCCAGTAGTCTGACAGATATCCTTAACTATGGCTACACCTTC.

As to this clone: At one boundary the junction diverges from the germline segment, which might be a read error. The gene calls are TRBV7-9 and TRBJ1-4; 7 nucleotides align to TRBD1. The germline V gene encodes CDR1 SEHNR and CDR2 FQNEAQ (reference sequence). The CDR3 runs to 14 residues. CDR3 in amino acids: CSSSSDRESEKLFF. The CDR3 nucleotides are TGTTCCAGCAGCAGTGACAGGGAGAGTGAAAAACTGTTTTTT. The full variable domain, its missing parts supplied by reference TRBV7-9 and TRBJ1-4, is DTGVSQNPRHKITKRGQNVTFRCDPISEHNRLYWYRQTLGQGPEFLTYFQNEAQLEKSRLLSDRFSAERPKGSFSTLEIQRTEQGDSAMYLCSSSSDRESEKLFFGSGTQLSVL.

This clone was counted once. This rearrangement joins TRBV27 to TRBJ2-5, with D perhaps TRBD1 or TRBD2 (5 bases each). This CDR3 has 13 amino acids. Deletions cut 10 bases from V and 5 bases from J, with 17 bases between. The germline V gene encodes CDR1 MNHEY and CDR2 SMNVEV (reference sequence). The CDR3 coding sequence is TGTGCCACAATGGGGCTAGCTCTGGAGACCCAGTACTTC. This translates into CATMGLALETQYF.

The V and J genes are TRBV7-2 and TRBJ2-7, with 9 nucleotides matching TRBD1. The CDR3 is made up of 16 amino acids. V dropped 2 bases and J dropped 3; count of bases not matched to a gene: 8. Germline CDR1 reads SGHTA; CDR2 reads FQGNSA. The CDR3 DNA reads as TGTGCCAGCAGCTTACGAGCCGGGACAGGGAACTACGAGCAGTACTTC. Translating gives CASSLRAGTGNYEQYF.

V gene TRBV19 combines with J gene TRBJ1-5; D remains unclear. CDR3 length equals 14 residues. Germline assignment: CDR1 LNHDA and CDR2 SQIVND (reference sequence). The germline V and J ends were trimmed by 6 bases and 1 base, with 10 bases remaining between them. CDR3 DNA sequence: TGTGCCAGTAGCCCGACGGTCAGCAATCAGCCCCAGCATTTT. This codes for CASSPTVSNQPQHF.

The chain joins TRBV27 to TRBJ2-7, with 7 bases matching TRBD2. Germline trimming cut 7 bases from V and 2 bases from J; bases unmatched to any gene: 5. CDR1 is MNHEY and CDR2 is SMNVEV in the germline V gene (reference sequence). This CDR3 contains 13 residues. The CDR3 reads CASTGEGPYEQYF. The CDR3 DNA is TGTGCCAGCACCGGGGAGGGCCCCTACGAGCAGTACTTC.

The chain is built from TRBV21-1 and TRBJ2-7; the table's D call of TRBD1 was not tested on the DNA. TRBV21-1 is a pseudogene segment. CDR3 length equals 13 residues. In DNA form, the CDR3 reads TGTGCAAGCTTTTGGTCCAGGGTCTACGAGCAGTACTTC. Translated: CASFWSRVYEQYF.

This chain connects TRBV4-3 to TRBJ1-5, with a weak D call TRBD1 (5 bases). The CDR3 runs 14 residues. Trimming shortened V by 1 base and J by 8 bases, and 12 bases separated the two germline ends. CDR1 is LGHNA and CDR2 is YSLEER in the germline V gene. The CDR3 is CASSQGHGDEPQHF. CDR3 sequence (DNA): TGCGCCAGCAGCCAAGGCCATGGGGACGAGCCCCAGCATTTT.

This clone was picked up a small number of times. The chain couples TRBV6-5 to TRBJ2-1, with 7 bases fitting TRBD1. Germline trimming cut 2 bases from V and 12 bases from J; bases unmatched to any gene: 4. Germline assignment: CDR1 MNHEY and CDR2 SVGAGI. The CDR3 totals 12 residues. CDR3 protein: CASSYQGGGQFF. The CDR3 coding sequence is TGTGCCAGCAGTTACCAAGGGGGCGGGCAGTTCTTC.

CDR3 sequence: CASSVPDTGELFF. The CDR3, as DNA: TGTGCCAGCAGCGTCCCCGACACCGGGGAGCTGTTTTTT. V and J are TRBV9 and TRBJ2-2; D remains unclear. CDR3 length: 13 residues. The V end lost 2 bases, the J end lost 3 bases, and 5 bases lay between the germline ends. Looked up from germline, CDR1 is SGDLS and CDR2 is YYNGEE.